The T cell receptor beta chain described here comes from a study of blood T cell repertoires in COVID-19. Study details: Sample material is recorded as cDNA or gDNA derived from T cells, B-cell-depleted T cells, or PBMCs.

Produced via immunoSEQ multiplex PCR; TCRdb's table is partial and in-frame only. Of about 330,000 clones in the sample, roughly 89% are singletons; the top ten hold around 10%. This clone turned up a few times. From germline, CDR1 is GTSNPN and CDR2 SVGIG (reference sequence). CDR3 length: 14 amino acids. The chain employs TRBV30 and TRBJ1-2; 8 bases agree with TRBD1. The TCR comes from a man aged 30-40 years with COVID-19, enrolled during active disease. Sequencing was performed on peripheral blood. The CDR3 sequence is CAHGQGTSSNGYTF. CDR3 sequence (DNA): TGTGCACATGGACAGGGAACCTCCTCGAATGGCTACACCTTC.